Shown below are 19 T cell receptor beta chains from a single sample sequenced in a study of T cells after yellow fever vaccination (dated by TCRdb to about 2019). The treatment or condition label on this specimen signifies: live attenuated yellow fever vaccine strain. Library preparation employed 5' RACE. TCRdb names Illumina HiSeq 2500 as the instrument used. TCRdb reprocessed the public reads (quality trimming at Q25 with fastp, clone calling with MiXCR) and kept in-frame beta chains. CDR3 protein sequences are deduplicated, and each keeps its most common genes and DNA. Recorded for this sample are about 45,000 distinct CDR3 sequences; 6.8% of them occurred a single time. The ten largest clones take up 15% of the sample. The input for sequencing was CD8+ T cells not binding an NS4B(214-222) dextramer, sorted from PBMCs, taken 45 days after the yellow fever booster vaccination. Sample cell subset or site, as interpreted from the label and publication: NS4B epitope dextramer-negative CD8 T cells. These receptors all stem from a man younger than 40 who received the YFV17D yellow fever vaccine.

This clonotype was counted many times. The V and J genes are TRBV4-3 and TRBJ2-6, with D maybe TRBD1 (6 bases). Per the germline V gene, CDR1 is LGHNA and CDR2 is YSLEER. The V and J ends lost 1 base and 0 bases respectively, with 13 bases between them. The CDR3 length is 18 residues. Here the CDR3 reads CASSQASQGTSGANVLTF. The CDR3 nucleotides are TGCGCCAGCAGCCAAGCTTCACAGGGTACCTCTGGGGCCAACGTCCTGACTTTC.

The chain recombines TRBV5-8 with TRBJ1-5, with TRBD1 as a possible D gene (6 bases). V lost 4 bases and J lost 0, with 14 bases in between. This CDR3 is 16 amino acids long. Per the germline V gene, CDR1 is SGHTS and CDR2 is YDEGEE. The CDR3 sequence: CASSPLTGYSNQPQHF. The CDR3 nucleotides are TGTGCCAGCAGCCCGTTGACAGGATATAGCAATCAGCCCCAGCATTTT.

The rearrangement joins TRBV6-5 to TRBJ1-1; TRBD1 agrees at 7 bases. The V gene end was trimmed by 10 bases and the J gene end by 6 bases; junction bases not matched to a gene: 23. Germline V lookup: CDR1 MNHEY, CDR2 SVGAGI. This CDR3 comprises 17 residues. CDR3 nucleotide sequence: TGTGCCACCTCGGCGACAGGGCCAGACTTTATTGGGTCTGAAGCTTTCTTT. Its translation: CATSATGPDFIGSEAFF.

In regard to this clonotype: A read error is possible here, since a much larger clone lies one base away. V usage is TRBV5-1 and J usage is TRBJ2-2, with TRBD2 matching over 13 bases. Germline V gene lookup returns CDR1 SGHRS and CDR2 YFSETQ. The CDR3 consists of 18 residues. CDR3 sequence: CASSLETSGRANTVELFF. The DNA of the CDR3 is TGCGCCAGCAGCTTGGAAACTAGCGGGAGGGCGAACACCGTGGAGCTGTTTTTT.

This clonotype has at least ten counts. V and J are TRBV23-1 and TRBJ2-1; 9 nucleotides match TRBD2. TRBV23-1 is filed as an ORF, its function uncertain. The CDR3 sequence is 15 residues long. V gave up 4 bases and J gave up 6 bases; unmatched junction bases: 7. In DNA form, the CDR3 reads TGCGCCAGCAGTCCGAGCGGGAGGACAATCAATGAGCAGTTCTTC. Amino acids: CASSPSGRTINEQFF.

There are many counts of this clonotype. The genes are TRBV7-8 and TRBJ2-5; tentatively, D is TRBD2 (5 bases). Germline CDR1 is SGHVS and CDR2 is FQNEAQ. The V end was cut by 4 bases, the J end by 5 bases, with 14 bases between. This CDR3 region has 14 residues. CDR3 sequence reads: CASSSSGTMETQYF. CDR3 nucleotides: TGTGCCAGCAGCTCAAGCGGTACTATGGAGACCCAGTACTTC.

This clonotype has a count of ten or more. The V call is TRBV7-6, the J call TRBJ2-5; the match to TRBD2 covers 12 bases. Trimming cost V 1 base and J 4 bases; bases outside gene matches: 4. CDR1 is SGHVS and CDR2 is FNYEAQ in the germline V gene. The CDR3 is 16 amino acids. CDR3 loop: CASSLVPGLAGETQYF. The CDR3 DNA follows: TGTGCCAGCAGCTTAGTGCCGGGACTAGCGGGAGAGACCCAGTACTTC.

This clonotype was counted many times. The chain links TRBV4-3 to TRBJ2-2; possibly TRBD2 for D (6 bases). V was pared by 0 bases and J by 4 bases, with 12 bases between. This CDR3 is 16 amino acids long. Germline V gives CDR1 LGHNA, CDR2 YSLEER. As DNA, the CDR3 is TGCGCCAGCAGCCAAGATCTATCAGCGGGCACCGGGGAGCTGTTTTTT. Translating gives CASSQDLSAGTGELFF.

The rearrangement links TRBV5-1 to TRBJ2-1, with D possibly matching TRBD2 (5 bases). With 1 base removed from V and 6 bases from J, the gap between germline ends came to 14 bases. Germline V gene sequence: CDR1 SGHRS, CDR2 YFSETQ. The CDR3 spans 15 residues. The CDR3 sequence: CASSLRWGVGNEQFF. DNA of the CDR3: TGCGCCAGCAGCTTGAGGTGGGGAGTCGGCAATGAGCAGTTCTTC.

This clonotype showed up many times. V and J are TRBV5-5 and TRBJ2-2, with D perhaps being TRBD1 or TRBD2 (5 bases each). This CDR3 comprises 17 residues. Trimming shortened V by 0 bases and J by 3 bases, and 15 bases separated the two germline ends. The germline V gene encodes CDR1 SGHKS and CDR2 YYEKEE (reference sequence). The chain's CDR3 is CASSLDLRGPYTGELFF. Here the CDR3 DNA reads TGTGCCAGCAGCTTGGACTTGAGGGGCCCTTACACCGGGGAGCTGTTTTTT.

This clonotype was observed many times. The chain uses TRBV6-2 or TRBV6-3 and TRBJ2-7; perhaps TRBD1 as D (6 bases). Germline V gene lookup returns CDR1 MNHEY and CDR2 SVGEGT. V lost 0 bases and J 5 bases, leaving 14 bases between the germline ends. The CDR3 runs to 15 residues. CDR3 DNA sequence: TGTGCCAGCAGTTACTCGATGGGGGCAATCAACGAGCAGTACTTC. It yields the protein CASSYSMGAINEQYF.

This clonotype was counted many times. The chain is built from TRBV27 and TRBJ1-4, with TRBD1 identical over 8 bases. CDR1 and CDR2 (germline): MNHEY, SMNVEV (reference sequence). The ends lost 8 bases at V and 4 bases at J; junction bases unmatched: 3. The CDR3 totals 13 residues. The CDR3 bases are TGTGCCAGCGGACAGGGAAATAATGAAAAACTGTTTTTT. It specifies CASGQGNNEKLFF.

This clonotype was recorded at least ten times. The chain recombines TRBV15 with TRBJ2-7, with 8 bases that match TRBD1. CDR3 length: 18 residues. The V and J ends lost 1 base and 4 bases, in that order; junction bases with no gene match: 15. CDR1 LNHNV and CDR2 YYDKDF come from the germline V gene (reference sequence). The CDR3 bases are TGTGCCACCAGCAGAGGCGGGGCCGGAGCAGGGGGCAATTACGAGCAGTACTTC. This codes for CATSRGGAGAGGNYEQYF. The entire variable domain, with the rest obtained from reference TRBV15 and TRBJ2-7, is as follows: DAMVIQNPRYQVTQFGKPVTLSCSQTLNHNVMYWYQQKSSQAPKLLFHYYDKDFNNEADTPDNFQSRRPNTSFCFLDIRSPGLGDTAMYLCATSRGGAGAGGNYEQYFGPGTRLTVT.

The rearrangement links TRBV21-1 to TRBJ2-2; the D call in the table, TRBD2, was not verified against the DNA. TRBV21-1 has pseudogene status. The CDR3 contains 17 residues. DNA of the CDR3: TGTGCCAGCAGCAAAGGAGGGGGGAGGGAAAGTACCGGGGAGCTGTTTTTT. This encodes CASSKGGGRESTGELFF.

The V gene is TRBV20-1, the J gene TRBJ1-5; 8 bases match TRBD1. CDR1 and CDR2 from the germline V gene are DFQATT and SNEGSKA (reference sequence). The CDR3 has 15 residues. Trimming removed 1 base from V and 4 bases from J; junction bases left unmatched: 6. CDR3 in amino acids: CSARGQGPSNQPQHF. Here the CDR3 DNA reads TGCAGTGCTAGAGGACAGGGGCCATCAAATCAGCCCCAGCATTTT.

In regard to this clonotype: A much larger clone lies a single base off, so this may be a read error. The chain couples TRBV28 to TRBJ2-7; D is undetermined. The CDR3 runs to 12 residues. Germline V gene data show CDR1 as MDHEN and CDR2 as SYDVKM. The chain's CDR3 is CASSLPPVEQHF. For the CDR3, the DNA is TGTGCCAGCAGTTTACCCCCCGTGGAGCAGCACTTC. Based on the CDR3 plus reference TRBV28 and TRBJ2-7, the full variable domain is DVKVTQSSRYLVKRTGEKVFLECVQDMDHENMFWYRQDPGLGLRLIYFSYDVKMKEKGDIPEGYSVSREKKERFSLILESASTNQTSMYLCASSLPPVEQHFGPGTRLTVT.

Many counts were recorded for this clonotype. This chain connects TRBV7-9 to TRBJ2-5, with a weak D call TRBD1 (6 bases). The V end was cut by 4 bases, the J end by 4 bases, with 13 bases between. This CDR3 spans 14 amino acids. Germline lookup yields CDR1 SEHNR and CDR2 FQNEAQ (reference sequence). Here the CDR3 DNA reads TGTGCCAGCAGCTCGGACAGCCCGTTAGAGACCCAGTACTTC. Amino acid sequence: CASSSDSPLETQYF.

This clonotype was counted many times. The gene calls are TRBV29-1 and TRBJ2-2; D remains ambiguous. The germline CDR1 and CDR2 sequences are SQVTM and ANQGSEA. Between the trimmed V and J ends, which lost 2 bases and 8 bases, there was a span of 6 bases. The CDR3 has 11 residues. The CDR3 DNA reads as TGCAGCGTTGAATCGGTGGGGGAGCTGTTTTTT. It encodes CSVESVGELFF.

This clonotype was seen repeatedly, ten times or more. The CDR3 reads CASSIGLAGVQETQYF. CDR3 DNA: TGTGCCAGCAGCATCGGACTAGCGGGAGTCCAAGAGACCCAGTACTTC. The chain is built from TRBV7-2 and TRBJ2-5; TRBD2 matches at 13 bases. Losses at the gene ends were 5 bases for V and 1 base for J; bases not matched to a gene: 4. This CDR3 region has 16 residues. Germline V gene lookup returns CDR1 SGHTA and CDR2 FQGNSA.